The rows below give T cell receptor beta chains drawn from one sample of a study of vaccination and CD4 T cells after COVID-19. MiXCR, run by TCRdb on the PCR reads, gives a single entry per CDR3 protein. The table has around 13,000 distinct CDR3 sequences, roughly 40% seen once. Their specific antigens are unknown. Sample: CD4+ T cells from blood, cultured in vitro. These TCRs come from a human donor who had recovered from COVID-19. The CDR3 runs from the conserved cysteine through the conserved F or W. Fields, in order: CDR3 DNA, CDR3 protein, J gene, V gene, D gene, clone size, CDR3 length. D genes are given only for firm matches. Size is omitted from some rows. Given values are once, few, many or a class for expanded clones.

TGTGCCATCAGTGGTGACTCAGGTGAAGCTTTCTTT CAISGDSGEAFF TRBJ1-1 TRBV10-3 - few 12
TGTGCCAGCCGAGCGAATGATGGCTACACCTTC CASRANDGYTF TRBJ1-2 TRBV5-6 - - 11
TGTGCCAGTCTAACGGACAGGGGCTATGAAGCTTTCTTT CASLTDRGYEAFF TRBJ1-1 TRBV21-1 - few 13
TGTGCCAGCAGCCTACAGGGACTAGCGGGGGACGAGACCCAGTACTTC CASSLQGLAGDETQYF TRBJ2-5 TRBV11-2 TRBD2 few 16
TGTGCCAGCAGCGTGACAGGGGGGGAGGGCTACACCTTC CASSVTGGEGYTF TRBJ1-2 TRBV9 TRBD1 once 13
TGTGCCATCAGTGTGGGACTAGCGGTTCAGAGCGGAGGAGCCTACGAGCAGTACTTC CAISVGLAVQSGGAYEQYF TRBJ2-7 TRBV10-3 TRBD2 - 19
TGTGCCAGCAGTGATTTGCGGGGGGCTATCCAAGAGACCCAGTACTTC CASSDLRGAIQETQYF TRBJ2-5 TRBV6-1 TRBD2 - 16
TGTGCCAGCAGTTACTCGAGCCCCTCCTCTGGAAACACCATATATTTT CASSYSSPSSGNTIYF TRBJ1-3 TRBV6-5 - - 16
TGTGCCAGCAGCTTAGCAAAGGCAGTCAATCAGCCCCAGCATTTT CASSLAKAVNQPQHF TRBJ1-5 TRBV7-8 - - 15
TGTGCCACCACACGACCCTATTCCGGGACTAGCGGGGGTTTCTACAATGAGCAGTTCTTC CATTRPYSGTSGGFYNEQFF TRBJ2-1 TRBV10-3 TRBD2 - 20
TGTGCTAGTGCCAAGGGTGTGGAGACCCAGTACTTC CASAKGVETQYF TRBJ2-5 TRBV12-5 - - 12
TGTGCCACCAGCATAGAGCGGACAGAGCACACTGAAGCTTTCTTT CATSIERTEHTEAFF TRBJ1-1 TRBV15 - few 15
TGTGCCAGCAGTGACACCGGAACAGTTAGGAAAGGGGGTTATGGCTACACCTTC CASSDTGTVRKGGYGYTF TRBJ1-2 TRBV2 - - 18
TGCGCCAGCAAAGAAGGGCCTATGGATAATTCACCCCTCCACTTT CASKEGPMDNSPLHF TRBJ1-6 TRBV5-1 - few 15
TGTGCCAGCAGTTCCGGACAGGGGTTGGTTCAGCCCCAGCATTTT CASSSGQGLVQPQHF TRBJ1-5 TRBV6-5 TRBD1 few 15
TGTGCCAGTAAGGAAAGGCCTAAATGGGCTGAAGCTTTCTTT CASKERPKWAEAFF TRBJ1-1 TRBV19 - - 14
TGTGCCAGCACCCCGGGGCCGGGGGGCTACACCTTC CASTPGPGGYTF TRBJ1-2 TRBV6-1 - few 12
TGTGCCTGGACCCCGAGATGGGGGGACTATGGCTACACCTTC CAWTPRWGDYGYTF TRBJ1-2 TRBV30 - - 14
TGCGCCAGCAGCTTGCATGGGAATTCACAAGAGACCCAGTACTTC CASSLHGNSQETQYF TRBJ2-5 TRBV5-1 - - 15
TGTGCCAGCAGTGACAGACGGGGGCGCTCCTACAATGAGCAGTTCTTC CASSDRRGRSYNEQFF TRBJ2-1 TRBV6-1 - once 16
TGTGCCAGCAGCAATACAGGGGGTGGCTACACCTTC CASSNTGGGYTF TRBJ1-2 TRBV7-2 TRBD1 - 12
TGTGCCAGCAGCTTAGAGATGGGGGCAAACTATGGCTACACCTTC CASSLEMGANYGYTF TRBJ1-2 TRBV11-2 - - 15
TGTGCCAGCAGCCGGGACAGGGGTCAGCAGTTCTTC CASSRDRGQQFF TRBJ2-1 TRBV7-2 TRBD1 - 12
TGTGCCAGCAGCACCACTCCCAGGCAGTCCTACGAGCAGTACTTC CASSTTPRQSYEQYF TRBJ2-7 TRBV12-3/TRBV12-4 - once 15
TGTGCCAGCAGCTTAGGCCCGTCGGCGAGCTCCTATAATTCACCCCTCCACTTT CASSLGPSASSYNSPLHF TRBJ1-6 TRBV11-3 - - 18
TGTGCCATACAGGGGGCAGCGACAGATACGCAGTATTTT CAIQGAATDTQYF TRBJ2-3 TRBV10-3 TRBD1 few 13
TGTGCCAGCAGCCCCCGTCAATGGGGCGCTGGGAACACTGAAGCTTTCTTT CASSPRQWGAGNTEAFF TRBJ1-1 TRBV9 - - 17
TGCAGTGCTCGGGGGCCGCACACGACAGATACGCAGTATTTT CSARGPHTTDTQYF TRBJ2-3 TRBV20-1 - - 14